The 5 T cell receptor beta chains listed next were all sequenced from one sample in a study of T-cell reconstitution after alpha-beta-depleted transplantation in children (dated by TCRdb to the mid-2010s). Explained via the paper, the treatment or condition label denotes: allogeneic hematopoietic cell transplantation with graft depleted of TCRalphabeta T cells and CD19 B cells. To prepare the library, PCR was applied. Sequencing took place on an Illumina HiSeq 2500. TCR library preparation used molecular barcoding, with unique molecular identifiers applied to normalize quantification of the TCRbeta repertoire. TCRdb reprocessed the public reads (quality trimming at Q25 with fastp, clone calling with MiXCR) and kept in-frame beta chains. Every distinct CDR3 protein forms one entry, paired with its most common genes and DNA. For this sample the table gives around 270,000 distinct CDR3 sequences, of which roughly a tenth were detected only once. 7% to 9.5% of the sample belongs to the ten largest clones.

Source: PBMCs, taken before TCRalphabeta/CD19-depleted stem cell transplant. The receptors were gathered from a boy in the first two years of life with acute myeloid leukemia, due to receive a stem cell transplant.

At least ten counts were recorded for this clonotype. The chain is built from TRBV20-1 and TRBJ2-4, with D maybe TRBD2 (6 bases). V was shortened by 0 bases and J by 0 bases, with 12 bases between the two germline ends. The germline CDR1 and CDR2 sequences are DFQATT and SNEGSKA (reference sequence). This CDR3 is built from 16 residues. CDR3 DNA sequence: TGCAGTGCTAGAGATCGGGTGGGACTAGCCAAAAACATTCAGTACTTC. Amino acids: CSARDRVGLAKNIQYF.

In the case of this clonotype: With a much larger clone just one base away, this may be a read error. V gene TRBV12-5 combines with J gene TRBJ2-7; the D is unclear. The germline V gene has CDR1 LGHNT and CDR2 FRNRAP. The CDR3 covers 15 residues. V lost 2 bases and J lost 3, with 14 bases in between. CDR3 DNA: TGTGCTAGTGGTTTGCCCCCCGGACCGGGCTACGAGCAGTACTTC. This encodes CASGLPPGPGYEQYF.

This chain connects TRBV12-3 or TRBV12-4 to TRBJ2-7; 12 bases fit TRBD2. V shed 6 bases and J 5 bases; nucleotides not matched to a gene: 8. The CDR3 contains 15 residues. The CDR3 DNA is TGTGCCAGCAGCCTAGCGGGAGGGCCGAGGGACGAGCAGTACTTC. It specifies CASSLAGGPRDEQYF.

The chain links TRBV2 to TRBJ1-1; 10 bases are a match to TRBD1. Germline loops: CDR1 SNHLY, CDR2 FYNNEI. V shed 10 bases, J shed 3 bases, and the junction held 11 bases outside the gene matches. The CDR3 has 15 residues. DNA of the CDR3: TGTGCCATACCCTCCAAGACAGGGGGCGACACTGAAGCTTTCTTT. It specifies CAIPSKTGGDTEAFF.

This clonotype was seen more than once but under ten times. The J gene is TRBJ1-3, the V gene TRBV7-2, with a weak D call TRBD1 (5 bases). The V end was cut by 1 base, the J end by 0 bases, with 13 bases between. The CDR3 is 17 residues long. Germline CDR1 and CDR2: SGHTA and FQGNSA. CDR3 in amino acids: CASSLVAGAHSGNTIYF. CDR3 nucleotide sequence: TGTGCCAGCAGCTTAGTTGCTGGGGCCCACTCTGGAAACACCATATATTTT.